This TCR beta chain was identified in a study of CD8 T cells in ankylosing spondylitis. Quantitative 5'-RACE with molecular barcodes produced the TCR beta libraries. TCRdb analysed the 5' RACE reads with MiXCR anew, one entry per CDR3 protein. The sample records 340,000 or so distinct CDR3 sequences, 14% to 15% being singletons. CDR1 and CDR2 (germline): SGHKS, YYEKEE (reference sequence). The CDR3 totals 15 residues. Trimming shortened V by 0 bases and J by 3 bases, and 10 bases separated the two germline ends. Remarks on this clonotype: What it binds is unknown.

Overall study findings and caveats: Peripheral blood held disease-linked clones only at relatively low frequency, and these were CD8+. Roughly eight highly homologous variants made up a TCR beta motif that seemed to typify ankylosing spondylitis blood. The study looked at matched synovial fluid samples from ankylosing spondylitis patients. Disease-linked clones were reported to be significantly enriched there.

The sequenced sample consisted of blood, either unsorted or a sorted T cell fraction (not recorded which). The chain uses TRBV5-5 and TRBJ1-3; D is possibly TRBD1 (5 bases). This receptor was identified in a male donor with ankylosing spondylitis or in good health (not recorded which). CDR3 in amino acids: CASSLAGGVGNTIYF. The CDR3 region has the DNA TGTGCCAGCAGCTTGGCCGGAGGGGTTGGAAACACCATATATTTT.